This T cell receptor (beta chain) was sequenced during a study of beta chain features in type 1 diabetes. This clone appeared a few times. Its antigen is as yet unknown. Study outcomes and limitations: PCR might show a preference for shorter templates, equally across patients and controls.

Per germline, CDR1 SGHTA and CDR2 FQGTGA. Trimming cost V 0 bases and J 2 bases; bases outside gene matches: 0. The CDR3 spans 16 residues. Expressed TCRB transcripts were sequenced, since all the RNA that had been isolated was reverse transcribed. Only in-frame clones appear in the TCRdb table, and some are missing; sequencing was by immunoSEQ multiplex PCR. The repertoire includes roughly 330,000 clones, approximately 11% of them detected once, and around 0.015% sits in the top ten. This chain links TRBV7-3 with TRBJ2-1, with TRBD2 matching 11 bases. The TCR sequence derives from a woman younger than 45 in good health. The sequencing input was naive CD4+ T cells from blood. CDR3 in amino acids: CASSLTGLAAYNEQFF. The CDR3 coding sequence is TGTGCCAGCAGCTTAACGGGACTAGCGGCCTACAATGAGCAGTTCTTC.